This T cell receptor beta chain was obtained from a study of blood T cell repertoires in COVID-19. Study overall: From the United States, Italy and Spain came samples of acute and convalescent COVID-19. Sources were T cells, B-cell-depleted T cells, or PBMCs; the material itself was cDNA or gDNA.

There are 15 residues in the CDR3. Authors' data handling: Amplification from reference gene primers served as the basis for estimated nucleated cell counts. Clones were sequenced by immunoSEQ multiplex PCR, and TCRdb holds only the in-frame ones, with some missing. Clonal size and the V and J genes are those of that table, whereas D and trimming came from the DNA. The table lists approximately 180,000 clones, approximately 83% of them singletons. The chain joins TRBV21-1 to TRBJ1-5; the listed D gene, TRBD1, was not tested against the DNA. TRBV21-1 is designated a pseudogene. This TCR was sampled from a man in his sixties with acute or convalescent COVID-19. The sequenced sample was peripheral blood. The CDR3, as DNA: TGTGCCAGCAAGCCTCGGGACAATAGCAATCAGCCCCAGCATTTT. It translates to CASKPRDNSNQPQHF.